This passage covers 19 T cell receptor beta chains from one sample sequenced in a study of siplizumab effects on memory and regulatory T cells. TCRdb keeps only in-frame clones here, not all; method: immunoSEQ multiplex PCR. This sample carries approximately 100,000 clones, around 90% of them seen once, and the ten largest clones take more than 10%. Input material: non-Treg CD4+ T cells sorted from blood. The receptors derive from a human donor in good health.

This clone occurred once. This chain links TRBV7-2 with TRBJ2-5, with TRBD2 as a possible D gene (5 bases). The CDR3 has 14 residues. V lost 8 bases to trimming and J lost 5 bases, with 18 bases between them. CDR1 is SGHTA and CDR2 is FQGNSA in the germline V gene. CDR3 coding DNA: TGTGCCAGCGGCCGGGGTGGGCAGACGGAGACCCAGTACTTC. Its translation: CASGRGGQTETQYF.

The chain links TRBV5-8 to TRBJ1-1; possible D gene TRBD1, 6 bases. There are 14 residues in the CDR3. The ends were cut back, 0 bases at V and 5 bases at J, with 11 bases in the middle. The germline CDR1 and CDR2 sequences are SGHTS and YDEGEE. The CDR3 reads CASSLGRGWTEAFF. CDR3 nucleotides: TGTGCCAGCAGCTTGGGTAGGGGGTGGACTGAAGCTTTCTTT.

This rearrangement joins TRBV15 to TRBJ1-5; D gene unclear. The V end was cut by 3 bases, the J end by 4 bases, with 13 bases between. Germline V CDR1 and CDR2: LNHNV, YYDKDF (reference sequence). The CDR3 extends over 15 amino acids. The CDR3 region is CATSSPDTFNQPQHF. The DNA of the CDR3 is TGTGCCACCAGCAGTCCCGACACCTTTAATCAGCCCCAGCATTTT. The full variable domain, completed using reference TRBV15 and TRBJ1-5, is DAMVIQNPRYQVTQFGKPVTLSCSQTLNHNVMYWYQQKSSQAPKLLFHYYDKDFNNEADTPDNFQSRRPNTSFCFLDIRSPGLGDTAMYLCATSSPDTFNQPQHFGDGTRLSIL.

In its sample, this clone was seen once. Other DNA sequences within the sample encode an identical CDR3. The V gene is TRBV5-1, the J gene TRBJ2-7; D is possibly TRBD1 (6 bases). V dropped 0 bases and J dropped 4 bases, with 11 bases sitting between them. Germline lookup yields CDR1 SGHRS and CDR2 YFSETQ. The CDR3 contains 14 residues. CDR3 in DNA: TGCGCCAGCAGCTTGGGGCAGGGGTCGTACGAGCAGTACTTC. This gives the protein CASSLGQGSYEQYF. Full variable domain (missing parts from reference TRBV5-1 and TRBJ2-7): KAGVTQTPRYLIKTRGQQVTLSCSPISGHRSVSWYQQTPGQGLQFLFEYFSETQRNKGNFPGRFSGRQFSNSRSEMNVSTLELGDSALYLCASSLGQGSYEQYFGPGTRLTVT.

The DNA of the CDR3 is TGTGCCAGCAGCTTGAGCGGGAGGAGAGGCGAGCAGTACTTC. Encoded protein: CASSLSGRRGEQYF. V is TRBV28 and J is TRBJ2-7, with 9 bases lining up with TRBD2. Germline values: CDR1 MDHEN, CDR2 SYDVKM. This CDR3 region has 14 residues. Germline trimming cut 6 bases from V and 6 bases from J; bases unmatched to any gene: 9.

This clone was detected only once. This chain links TRBV4-2 with TRBJ2-7, with D hard to call. The CDR3 loop spans 17 amino acids. V lost 0 bases and J lost 2, with 17 bases in between. CDR1 is LGHNA and CDR2 is YNFKEQ in the germline V gene. DNA of the CDR3: TGTGCCAGCAGCCAAGATGCGGCGTGGACGGACCCCTACGAGCAGTACTTC. Its protein product is CASSQDAAWTDPYEQYF.

This chain joins TRBV18 and TRBJ2-1, with 11 bases identical to TRBD2. V shed 4 bases, J shed 7 bases, and the junction held 6 bases outside the gene matches. CDR1 and CDR2 (germline): KGHSH, LQKENI. This CDR3 contains 15 residues. CDR3 sequence: CASSLGLAGGNEQFF. DNA for the CDR3: TGTGCCAGCTCACTTGGCCTAGCGGGGGGTAATGAGCAGTTCTTC.

The chain combines TRBV6-1 with TRBJ1-1; D not certain. V lost 0 bases to trimming and J lost 4 bases, with 9 bases between them. Germline CDR1 and CDR2: MNHNS and SASEGT. There are 14 residues in the CDR3. CDR3 protein: CASSEAPVGTEAFF. CDR3 sequence (DNA): TGTGCCAGCAGTGAAGCGCCAGTGGGCACTGAAGCTTTCTTT.

Regarding this clone: At the DNA level, this CDR3 is encoded by other sequences in the same sample as well. The chain links TRBV28 to TRBJ1-1; 7 bases fit TRBD1. J lost 0 bases, V lost 3 bases, and 4 bases had no gene match. Germline CDR1 MDHEN, CDR2 SYDVKM. The CDR3 totals 15 residues. As DNA, the CDR3 is TGTGCCAGCAGTTTGTATGACAGGGTGAACACTGAAGCTTTCTTT. It specifies CASSLYDRVNTEAFF.

This clone has a handful of counts. The J gene is TRBJ1-5, the V gene TRBV4-1, with TRBD1 matching 9 bases. Trimming cost V 6 bases and J 0 bases; bases outside gene matches: 3. This CDR3 region has 15 residues. Germline values: CDR1 MGHRA, CDR2 YSYEKL. The CDR3 DNA is TGCGCCAGCAGAAGGACAGGGGATAGCAATCAGCCCCAGCATTTT. This codes for CASRRTGDSNQPQHF.

V and J are TRBV5-4 and TRBJ1-1, with unresolved D. Trimming removed 0 bases at V and 3 bases at J, with 3 bases between. This CDR3 comprises 12 residues. Germline CDR1 and CDR2: SGHNT and YYREEE (reference sequence). In DNA, the CDR3 is TGTGCCAGCAGCTTGGATTACACTGAAGCTTTCTTT. Protein: CASSLDYTEAFF.

This chain uses TRBV7-9 with TRBJ1-2; the D gene is possibly TRBD1 (6 bases). CDR1 and CDR2 (germline): SEHNR, FQNEAQ (reference sequence). The CDR3 runs to 17 residues. V shed 4 bases and J shed 4 bases, with 22 bases lying between them. CDR3 sequence reads: CASSSNPGHPVGYGYTF. Written as DNA, the CDR3 is TGTGCCAGCAGCTCTAACCCGGGACACCCCGTAGGCTATGGCTACACCTTC.

V and J are TRBV14 and TRBJ2-1, with TRBD2 matching over 11 bases. From germline, CDR1 is SGHDN and CDR2 FVKESK. The CDR3 has 15 amino acids. V shed 6 bases and J 6 bases; nucleotides not matched to a gene: 7. Written as DNA, the CDR3 is TGTGCCAGCAGTCGCGGGACTAGCGGCCTCAATGAGCAGTTCTTC. Amino acids: CASSRGTSGLNEQFF.

The J gene is TRBJ2-1, the V gene TRBV6-1; TRBD2 matches at 7 bases. Germline CDR1 reads MNHNS; CDR2 reads SASEGT. This CDR3 is built from 15 residues. V lost 1 base and J lost 3; bases outside the gene matches: 3. The CDR3 region has the DNA TGTGCCAGCAGTGAAGTGGGAGGGAGCTACAATGAGCAGTTCTTC. Its protein is CASSEVGGSYNEQFF.

V and J are TRBV19 and TRBJ2-3; 7 bases are a match to TRBD1. The germline V gene encodes CDR1 LNHDA and CDR2 SQIVND (reference sequence). CDR3 length equals 16 residues. With V trimmed by 3 bases and J by 0 bases, 6 bases remained unmatched. CDR3 region: CASSIGTEISTDTQYF. The CDR3 DNA reads as TGTGCCAGTAGTATCGGGACAGAGATTAGCACAGATACGCAGTATTTT.

The sample holds a few counts of this clone. The V call is TRBV6-6, the J call TRBJ1-2; 9 bases are a match to TRBD1. Unmatched junction bases numbered 5, after V lost 7 bases and J lost 8 bases. The CDR3 spans 12 residues. The germline CDR1 and CDR2 sequences are MNHNY and SVGAGI (reference sequence). The CDR3 here is CASTRTGVGYTF. CDR3 nucleotide sequence: TGTGCCAGCACAAGGACAGGGGTCGGCTACACCTTC.

The chain carries TRBV19 and TRBJ1-3; no reliable D call. V was trimmed by 3 bases and J by 4 bases, leaving 10 bases between them. The CDR3 contains 14 residues. Looked up from germline, CDR1 is LNHDA and CDR2 is SQIVND (reference sequence). Written as DNA, the CDR3 is TGTGCCAGTAGTATCCGGCAGATAGGAAACACCATATATTTT. Its protein is CASSIRQIGNTIYF.

V and J are TRBV19 and TRBJ2-2, with D possibly being TRBD2 (5 bases). Germline CDR1 LNHDA, CDR2 SQIVND (reference sequence). The length of the CDR3 is 16 residues. V shed 3 bases and J shed 6 bases, with 17 bases lying between them. The CDR3 region is CASSMWETMEAGELFF. The CDR3 region has the DNA TGTGCCAGTAGTATGTGGGAGACGATGGAGGCCGGGGAGCTGTTTTTT. The complete variable domain, with remaining parts taken from reference TRBV19 and TRBJ2-2, reads DGGITQSPKYLFRKEGQNVTLSCEQNLNHDAMYWYRQDPGQGLRLIYYSQIVNDFQKGDIAEGYSVSREKKESFPLTVTSAQKNPTAFYLCASSMWETMEAGELFFGEGSRLTVL.

The V call is TRBV7-3, the J call TRBJ2-7, with D possibly called TRBD1 or TRBD2 (5 bases each). In germline, CDR1 is SGHTA, CDR2 FQGTGA. CDR3 length: 14 amino acids. Trimming shortened V by 5 bases and J by 2 bases, and 13 bases separated the two germline ends. The DNA for the CDR3 is TGTGCCAGCAGCGCCCGGGACGGAACCTACGAGCAGTACTTC. Its translation: CASSARDGTYEQYF.